What follows are 8 T cell receptor beta chains derived from one specimen sequenced in a study of T cell responses to AZD1222 COVID-19 vaccine. Only in-frame clones appear in the TCRdb table, and some are missing; sequencing was by immunoSEQ multiplex PCR. The sample includes 110,000 to 150,000 clones, over 75% seen only once; the top ten take over 7%. The source was peripheral blood, collected on day 0 of AZD1222 vaccination. These receptors were taken from an adult in good health.

The rearrangement joins TRBV6-6 to TRBJ2-5, with TRBD1 identical over 8 bases. J gave up 5 bases and V 7 bases, and 6 bases lay outside the gene matches. The V gene's germline CDR1 is MNHNY and CDR2 SVGAGI (reference sequence). This CDR3 spans 13 amino acids. The CDR3 DNA reads as TGTGCCAGCAAACAGGGGGTGCGGGAGACCCAGTACTTC. It yields the protein CASKQGVRETQYF.

This clone has only one observation. The V gene is TRBV21-1, the J gene TRBJ2-1; the table's TRBD1 call for D was not verified on the DNA. TRBV21-1 is a listed pseudogene. The CDR3 loop spans 15 amino acids. CDR3: CASSNRGRSYNEQFF. In DNA, the CDR3 is TGTGCCAGCAGCAACAGGGGGCGATCCTACAATGAGCAGTTCTTC.

This chain connects TRBV15 to TRBJ1-5, with 10 bases identical to TRBD1. The CDR3 is made up of 18 amino acids. CDR1 and CDR2 (germline): LNHNV, YYDKDF (reference sequence). Unmatched junction bases numbered 15, after V lost 5 bases and J lost 5 bases. The CDR3 is CATSGRPGTGVFDQPQHF. DNA of the CDR3: TGTGCCACCAGCGGTCGCCCCGGGACAGGGGTTTTCGATCAGCCCCAGCATTTT.

V gene TRBV6-5 combines with J gene TRBJ1-1; D remains unclear. Trimming left V 8 bases short and J 5 bases short, with 6 bases between. Germline CDR1 reads MNHEY; CDR2 reads SVGAGI. This CDR3 contains 10 residues. The DNA of the CDR3 is TGTGCCAGCTACCGGACTGAAGCTTTCTTT. This codes for CASYRTEAFF.

V gene TRBV10-3 combines with J gene TRBJ2-7, with 9 bases matching TRBD1. CDR3 length: 14 amino acids. V was pared by 11 bases and J by 0 bases, with 8 bases of the junction left unmatched. Germline-derived CDR1 and CDR2 are ENHRY and SYGVKD. CDR3 bases: TGTGCCTCTCAAGGGACAGGGAGCTCCTACGAGCAGTACTTC. Its protein product is CASQGTGSSYEQYF.

The chain links TRBV6-5 to TRBJ2-2, with TRBD1 matching 9 bases. Germline loops: CDR1 MNHEY, CDR2 SVGAGI. With V trimmed by 8 bases and J by 7 bases, 11 bases remained unmatched. The CDR3 is 15 amino acids. The CDR3 DNA reads as TGTGCCAGCCTCACCCGGGACAGGGCGGGCGGGGAGCTGTTTTTT. Translation gives CASLTRDRAGGELFF.

Only one count was recorded for this clone. This chain uses TRBV14 with TRBJ2-2, with a possible D match to TRBD1 (5 bases). Per germline, CDR1 SGHDN and CDR2 FVKESK. Trimming pared 4 bases from V and 3 bases from J, leaving 15 bases between. The length of the CDR3 is 16 residues. The CDR3 DNA sequence: TGTGCCAGCAGCCCCCTGGGGCGCGAGGACACCGGGGAGCTGTTTTTT. It codes for CASSPLGREDTGELFF.

The CDR3 here is CASSLGAVDEQYF. Here the CDR3 DNA reads TGTGCCAGCAGCTTAGGTGCGGTCGACGAGCAGTACTTC. The chain uses TRBV13 and TRBJ2-7; D is uncertain. V lost 0 bases and J lost 5, with 8 bases in between. The V gene's germline CDR1 is PRHDT and CDR2 FYEKMQ (reference sequence). The CDR3 has 13 amino acids.